The 13 T cell receptor beta chains reported below all come from one sample, sequenced in a study of blood T cell repertoires in COVID-19. Using immunoSEQ multiplex PCR, the repertoire was profiled, and TCRdb retains in-frame clones only, with some absent. The data hold some 150,000 clones, with about 85% observed a single time. Source material: peripheral blood. These TCRs come from a woman between 35 and 50 years old with active or convalescent COVID-19.

V and J are TRBV7-2 and TRBJ2-7, with a possible D match to TRBD1 (5 bases). The germline V gene encodes CDR1 SGHTA and CDR2 FQGNSA. The CDR3 runs 14 residues. V lost 1 base, J lost 4 bases, and 11 bases lay in between. The CDR3: CASSLDTQAYEQYF. As DNA, the CDR3 is TGTGCCAGCAGCTTAGACACACAGGCTTACGAGCAGTACTTC.

This rearrangement joins TRBV6-5 to TRBJ1-6; D is undetermined. This CDR3 is built from 14 residues. The V end lost 0 bases, the J end lost 6 bases, and 6 bases lay between the germline ends. The germline gives CDR1 MNHEY, CDR2 SVGAGI. The CDR3 spells CASSYSDSNSPLHF. CDR3 bases: TGTGCCAGCAGTTACTCGGACTCTAATTCACCCCTCCACTTT.

The chain has TRBV7-8 and TRBJ2-5, with a weak D call TRBD2 (5 bases). CDR1 is SGHVS, CDR2 FQNEAQ, per germline. The CDR3 consists of 15 residues. V lost 2 bases and J 4 bases, leaving 14 bases between the germline ends. CDR3 sequence: CASSLPSRAGETQYF. Here the CDR3 DNA reads TGTGCCAGCAGCTTACCCTCGCGGGCGGGAGAGACCCAGTACTTC.

The J gene is TRBJ2-5, the V gene TRBV7-9; 7 nucleotides line up with TRBD1. J was trimmed by 2 bases and V by 5 bases; bases with no gene match: 8. Germline assignment: CDR1 SEHNR and CDR2 FQNEAQ (reference sequence). This CDR3 region has 15 residues. CDR3 bases: TGTGCCAGCAGCCGGGGACAGATCAATCAAGAGACCCAGTACTTC. Translating gives CASSRGQINQETQYF.

This chain connects TRBV5-5 to TRBJ2-2; D gene unclear. Germline assignment: CDR1 SGHKS and CDR2 YYEKEE (reference sequence). The CDR3 consists of 12 residues. The V gene lost 4 bases and the J gene lost 6 bases, with 7 bases spanning the gap. CDR3 DNA sequence: TGTGCCAGCAGCCCGGGTCCCGGGGAGCTGTTTTTT. Translated, it gives CASSPGPGELFF.

The chain is built from TRBV28 and TRBJ1-2, with D perhaps matching TRBD1 (6 bases). Germline V gene lookup returns CDR1 MDHEN and CDR2 SYDVKM. This CDR3 has 14 residues. V lost 5 bases to trimming and J lost 1 base, with 11 bases between them. The CDR3 DNA sequence: TGTGCCAGCAGTACAACAGGGATTAACTATGGCTACACCTTC. Translating gives CASSTTGINYGYTF.

The chain recombines TRBV20-1 with TRBJ1-1; a possible D gene is TRBD1 (5 bases). The CDR3 contains 13 residues. V lost 3 bases and J 1 base, leaving 9 bases between the germline ends. CDR1 is DFQATT and CDR2 is SNEGSKA in the germline V gene (reference sequence). The CDR3 bases are TGCAGTGCTAGTAAGGGGCCGAACACTGAAGCTTTCTTT. Its protein product is CSASKGPNTEAFF.

CDR3 protein: CASSELRSTEAFF. In DNA form, the CDR3 reads TGTGCCAGCAGTGAATTGAGGAGCACTGAAGCTTTCTTT. The V call is TRBV6-1, the J call TRBJ1-1; no clear D gene. The CDR3 runs to 13 residues. CDR1 and CDR2 from the germline V gene are MNHNS and SASEGT. V lost 2 bases, J lost 4 bases, and 8 bases lay in between.

The rearrangement uses TRBV5-4 and TRBJ1-1; 9 bases map to TRBD1. This CDR3 is built from 17 residues. Per the germline V gene, CDR1 is SGHNT and CDR2 is YYREEE (reference sequence). V lost 4 bases, J lost 0 bases, and 10 bases stayed unmatched. The CDR3 DNA reads as TGTGCCAGCAGCCCTGGGGGGGGGACAGGGATGAACACTGAAGCTTTCTTT. This translates into CASSPGGGTGMNTEAFF.

The genes are TRBV2 and TRBJ1-5; the D gene is possibly TRBD1 (5 bases). CDR3 size: 15 residues. V dropped 8 bases and J dropped 0 bases, with 14 bases sitting between them. Germline CDR1 is SNHLY and CDR2 is FYNNEI. Here the CDR3 DNA reads TGTGCCAGCGGGGAGCGGGGGTATAGCAATCAGCCCCAGCATTTT. Its protein is CASGERGYSNQPQHF. Supplemented by reference TRBV2 and TRBJ1-5, the full variable domain reads EPEVTQTPSHQVTQMGQEVILRCVPISNHLYFYWYRQILGQKVEFLVSFYNNEISEKSEIFDDQFSVERPDGSNFTLKIRSTKLEDSAMYFCASGERGYSNQPQHFGDGTRLSIL.

V is TRBV24-1 and J is TRBJ1-2, with TRBD1 matching 7 bases. CDR1 and CDR2 (germline): KGHDR, SFDVKD. The CDR3 is 18 amino acids. V lost 7 bases and J lost 0; bases outside the gene matches: 16. Here the CDR3 DNA reads TGTGCCACCAGCCGTGAGATTCCCGACAGGGCCACTAACTATGGCTACACCTTC. Protein sequence: CATSREIPDRATNYGYTF.

The chain is built from TRBV6-5 and TRBJ1-3; D might be TRBD1 (6 bases). V was pared by 5 bases and J by 4 bases, with 15 bases between. CDR1 and CDR2 from the germline V gene are MNHEY and SVGAGI. The CDR3 spans 15 residues. This CDR3 reads CASSPDSAPGNTIYF. Here the CDR3 DNA reads TGTGCCAGCAGTCCGGACAGCGCCCCCGGAAACACCATATATTTT.

The chain joins TRBV4-1 to TRBJ1-1; TRBD1 aligns across 10 bases. V gave up 8 bases and J gave up 0 bases; unmatched junction bases: 12. Germline values: CDR1 MGHRA, CDR2 YSYEKL. The CDR3 totals 17 residues. CDR3: CASPPASGTGVNTEAFF. CDR3 nucleotides: TGCGCCAGCCCCCCAGCCTCCGGGACAGGGGTGAACACTGAAGCTTTCTTT.